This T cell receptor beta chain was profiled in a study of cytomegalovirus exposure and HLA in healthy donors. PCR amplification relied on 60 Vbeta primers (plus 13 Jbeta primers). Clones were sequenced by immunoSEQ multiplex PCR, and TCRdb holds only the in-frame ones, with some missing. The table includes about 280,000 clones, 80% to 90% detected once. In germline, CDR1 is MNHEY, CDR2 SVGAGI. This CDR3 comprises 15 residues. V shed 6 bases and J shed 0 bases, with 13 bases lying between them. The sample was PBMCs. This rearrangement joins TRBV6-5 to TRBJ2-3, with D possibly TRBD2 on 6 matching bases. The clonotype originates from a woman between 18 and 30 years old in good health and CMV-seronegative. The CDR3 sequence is CASSRDFTSTDTQYF. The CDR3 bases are TGTGCCAGCAGCAGGGACTTTACTAGCACAGATACGCAGTATTTT.